These T cell receptor beta chains were read from a single sample in a study of T cell responses to AZD1222 COVID-19 vaccine. The method was immunoSEQ multiplex PCR; TCRdb's version includes in-frame clones alone and lacks a portion of them. The sample has roughly 190,000 clones; 90% to 95% are singletons. This specimen was peripheral blood, taken 28 days after the second AZD1222 dose. The source is an adult who received the AZD1222 COVID-19 vaccine. CDR3s include the opening cysteine and the closing phenylalanine or tryptophan. The D gene is left open where the match is weak. Expanded clones get a size class; other rows say once, few or many, or leave the size out.

V	D	size	J	CDR3	DNA
TRBV28	TRBD2	-	TRBJ2-7	CASSSSGLAGVRGYEQYF	TGTGCCAGCAGTTCCTCGGGACTAGCGGGAGTAAGGGGCTACGAGCAGTACTTC
TRBV11-2	-	-	TRBJ1-1	CASSLGMKGLGGTEAFF	TGTGCCAGCAGCTTGGGCATGAAGGGGCTAGGGGGCACTGAAGCTTTCTTT
TRBV5-1	-	-	TRBJ1-1	CASSLGIGNTEAFF	TGCGCCAGCAGCTTGGGTATCGGGAACACTGAAGCTTTCTTT
TRBV30	-	-	TRBJ1-1	CAWSRGVTEAFF	TGTGCCTGGAGTCGAGGGGTCACTGAAGCTTTCTTT
TRBV5-4	-	-	TRBJ1-2	CASSSLSGGRYGYTF	TGTGCCAGCAGCTCTTTATCGGGGGGGAGGTATGGCTACACCTTC
TRBV11-2	-	-	TRBJ2-1	CASSPKYASYNEQFF	TGTGCCAGCAGCCCAAAGTATGCATCCTACAATGAGCAGTTCTTC
TRBV15	TRBD1	-	TRBJ1-6	CATSDRVNSPLHF	TGTGCCACAAGTGACAGGGTTAATTCACCCCTCCACTTT
TRBV2	TRBD1	-	TRBJ1-6	CASSGGPTGAADSPLHF	TGTGCCAGCAGTGGGGGACCGACAGGGGCGGCGGATTCACCCCTCCACTTT
TRBV24-1	TRBD1	few	TRBJ2-7	CATSPNPGQGNEQYF	TGTGCCACCAGCCCGAATCCGGGACAGGGGAACGAGCAGTACTTC
TRBV12-3/TRBV12-4	TRBD1	-	TRBJ2-2	CASRGQPTGELFF	TGTGCCAGCAGGGGACAGCCTACCGGGGAGCTGTTTTTT
TRBV6-2/TRBV6-3	TRBD2	-	TRBJ2-5	CASSSLGSGSLSETQYF	TGTGCCAGCAGTTCCCTGGGTAGCGGGAGTCTCAGCGAGACCCAGTACTTC
TRBV3-1/TRBV3-2	-	-	TRBJ1-2	CASSQVTGNGYTF	TGTGCCAGCAGCCAAGTCACAGGGAATGGCTACACCTTC
TRBV10-1	-	-	TRBJ1-5	CAIHIAGTDSNQPQHF	TGCGCCATCCATATTGCCGGGACCGATAGCAATCAGCCCCAGCATTTT
TRBV5-1	TRBD1	-	TRBJ2-1	CASSLVTGGIEQFF	TGCGCCAGCAGCTTGGTCACAGGGGGCATTGAGCAGTTCTTC
TRBV9	TRBD2	-	TRBJ2-1	CASSFSGGSYNEQFF	TGTGCCAGCAGCTTCTCGGGAGGTTCCTACAATGAGCAGTTCTTC
TRBV19	-	once	TRBJ2-1	CASSIATGEQFF	TGTGCCAGTAGTATAGCAACAGGTGAGCAGTTCTTC
TRBV29-1	-	-	TRBJ1-2	CSARRGVRGGYTF	TGCAGCGCCCGAAGGGGAGTGAGAGGAGGCTACACCTTC
TRBV6-5	-	-	TRBJ2-7	CAISSRSPYEQYF	TGTGCCATTTCGTCTAGGAGCCCCTACGAGCAGTACTTC
TRBV7-3	-	once	TRBJ1-1	CASSAQRGTEAFF	TGTGCCAGCAGCGCGCAAAGGGGAACTGAAGCTTTCTTT
TRBV6-4	TRBD2	-	TRBJ2-1	CASRNILAGSHNEQFF	TGTGCCAGCAGAAACATCCTAGCGGGCTCACACAATGAGCAGTTCTTC
TRBV7-3	-	-	TRBJ2-6	CASGTGSGANVLTF	TGTGCCAGCGGCACAGGTTCTGGGGCCAACGTCCTGACTTTC
TRBV7-2	TRBD2	-	TRBJ2-2	CASSLVASGSLAGELFF	TGTGCCAGCAGCTTAGTGGCTAGCGGGAGTTTAGCCGGGGAGCTGTTTTTT
TRBV11-2	-	-	TRBJ1-1	CASSSPEKGSSGAFF	TGTGCCAGCAGCTCGCCGGAGAAGGGTTCGAGCGGAGCTTTCTTT
TRBV15	-	few	TRBJ2-7	CATSRDRGFNYEQYF	TGTGCCACCAGCAGAGATCGCGGTTTTAATTACGAGCAGTACTTC
TRBV19	-	once	TRBJ2-3	CASSWATDTQYF	TGTGCCAGTAGTTGGGCTACAGATACGCAGTATTTT
TRBV18	-	-	TRBJ2-1	CASSPSLGASYNEQFF	TGTGCCAGCTCACCAAGCTTGGGGGCTAGCTACAATGAGCAGTTCTTC
TRBV3-1/TRBV3-2	-	once	TRBJ1-1	CASSPVFGPYEAFF	TGTGCCAGCAGCCCTGTATTCGGGCCATATGAAGCTTTCTTT
TRBV28	-	-	TRBJ1-2	CASSLSGTYGYTF	TGTGCCAGCAGTTTGAGCGGGACCTATGGCTACACCTTC
TRBV19	TRBD1	-	TRBJ1-6	CASSGQAYNSPLHF	TGTGCCAGTAGCGGACAGGCCTATAATTCACCCCTCCACTTT
TRBV6-2/TRBV6-3	TRBD1	-	TRBJ2-7	CASSYPSGTGSHEQYF	TGTGCCAGCAGTTACCCTTCCGGGACAGGGTCCCACGAGCAGTACTTC
TRBV28	TRBD1	-	TRBJ1-5	CASSPAGGQGVNQPQHF	TGTGCCAGCAGCCCCGCGGGTGGGCAGGGGGTAAATCAGCCCCAGCATTTT
TRBV5-1	TRBD1	once	TRBJ1-2	CASSLVGGGETNYGYTF	TGCGCCAGCAGCTTGGTTGGAGGGGGCGAAACTAACTATGGCTACACCTTC
TRBV3-1/TRBV3-2	-	-	TRBJ1-6	CASSHRDGTNSPLHF	TGTGCCAGCAGCCACAGGGACGGGACTAATTCACCCCTCCACTTT
TRBV11-3	-	once	TRBJ2-3	CASIGLRGDTQYF	TGTGCCAGCATAGGGCTACGAGGAGATACGCAGTATTTT
TRBV6-4	-	-	TRBJ2-1	CASSDADYGSYNEQFF	TGTGCCAGCAGTGACGCGGATTATGGGTCCTACAATGAGCAGTTCTTC
TRBV29-1	TRBD1	once	TRBJ1-5	CSVSGGFLQPQHF	TGCAGCGTATCAGGGGGATTTTTGCAGCCCCAGCATTTT
TRBV5-1	-	-	TRBJ1-1	CASSLDEGRNTEAFF	TGCGCCAGCAGCTTGGATGAGGGGAGGAACACTGAAGCTTTCTTT